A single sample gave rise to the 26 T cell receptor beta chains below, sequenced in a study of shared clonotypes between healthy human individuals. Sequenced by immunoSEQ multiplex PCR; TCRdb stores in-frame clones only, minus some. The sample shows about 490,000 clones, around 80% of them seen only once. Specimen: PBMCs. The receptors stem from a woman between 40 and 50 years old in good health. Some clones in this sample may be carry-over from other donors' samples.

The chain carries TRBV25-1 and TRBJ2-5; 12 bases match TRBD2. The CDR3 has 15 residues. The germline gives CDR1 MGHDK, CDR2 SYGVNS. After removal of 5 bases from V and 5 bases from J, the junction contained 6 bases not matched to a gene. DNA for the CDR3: TGTGCCAGCAGTAAAGGACTAGCGGGAAAGGAGACCCAGTACTTC. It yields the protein CASSKGLAGKETQYF.

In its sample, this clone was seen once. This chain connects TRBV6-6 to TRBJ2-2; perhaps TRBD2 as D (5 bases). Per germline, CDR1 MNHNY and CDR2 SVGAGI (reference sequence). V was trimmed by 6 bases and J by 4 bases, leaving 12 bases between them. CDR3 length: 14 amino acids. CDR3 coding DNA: TGTGCCAGCAGAAAAGGACTTGCCACCGGGGAGCTGTTTTTT. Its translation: CASRKGLATGELFF.

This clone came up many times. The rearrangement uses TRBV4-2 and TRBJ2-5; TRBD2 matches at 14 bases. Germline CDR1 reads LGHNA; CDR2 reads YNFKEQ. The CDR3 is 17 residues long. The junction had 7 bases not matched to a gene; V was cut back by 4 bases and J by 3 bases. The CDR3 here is CASSPRLAGGMEETQYF. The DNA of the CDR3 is TGTGCCAGCAGCCCGCGACTAGCGGGAGGGATGGAAGAGACCCAGTACTTC.

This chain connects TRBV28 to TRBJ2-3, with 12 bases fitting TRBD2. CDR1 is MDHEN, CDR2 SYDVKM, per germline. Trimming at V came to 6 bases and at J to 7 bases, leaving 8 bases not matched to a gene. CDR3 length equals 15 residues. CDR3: CASRTLAGGRNTQYF. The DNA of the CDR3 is TGTGCCAGCAGGACCCTAGCGGGAGGGCGAAATACGCAGTATTTT.

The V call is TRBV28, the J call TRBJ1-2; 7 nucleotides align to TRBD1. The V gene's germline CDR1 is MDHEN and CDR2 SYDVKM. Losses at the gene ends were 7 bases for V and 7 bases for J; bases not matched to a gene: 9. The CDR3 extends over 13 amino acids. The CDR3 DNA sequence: TGTGCCAGCAAGGGGAGGGACAGAAGTGGCTACACCTTC. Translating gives CASKGRDRSGYTF.

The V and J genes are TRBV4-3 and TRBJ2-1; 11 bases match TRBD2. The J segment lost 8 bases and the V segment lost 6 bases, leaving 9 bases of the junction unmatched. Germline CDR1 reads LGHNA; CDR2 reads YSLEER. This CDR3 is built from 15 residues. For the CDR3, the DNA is TGCGCCAGCAGTCGTAGCGGGAGGGCCCTCGATGAGCAGTTCTTC. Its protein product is CASSRSGRALDEQFF.

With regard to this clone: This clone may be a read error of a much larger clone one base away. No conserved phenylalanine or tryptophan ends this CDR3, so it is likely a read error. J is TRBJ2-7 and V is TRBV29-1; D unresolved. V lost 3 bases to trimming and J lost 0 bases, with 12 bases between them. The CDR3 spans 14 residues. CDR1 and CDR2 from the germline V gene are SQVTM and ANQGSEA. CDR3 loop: CSVEVLTDSYEQYL. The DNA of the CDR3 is TGCAGCGTTGAGGTGTTGACTGACTCCTACGAGCAGTACCTC.

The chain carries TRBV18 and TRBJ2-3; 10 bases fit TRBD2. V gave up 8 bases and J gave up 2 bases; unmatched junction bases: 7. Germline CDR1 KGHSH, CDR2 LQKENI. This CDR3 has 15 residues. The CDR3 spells CASRRGTSATDTQYF. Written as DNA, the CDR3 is TGTGCCAGCCGGCGAGGGACTAGCGCCACAGATACGCAGTATTTT.

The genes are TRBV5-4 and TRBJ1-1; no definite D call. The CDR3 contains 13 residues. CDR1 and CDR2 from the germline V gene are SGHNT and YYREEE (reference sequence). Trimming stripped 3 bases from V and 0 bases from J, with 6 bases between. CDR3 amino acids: CASSYSVNTEAFF. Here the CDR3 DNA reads TGTGCCAGCAGCTACAGCGTGAACACTGAAGCTTTCTTT.

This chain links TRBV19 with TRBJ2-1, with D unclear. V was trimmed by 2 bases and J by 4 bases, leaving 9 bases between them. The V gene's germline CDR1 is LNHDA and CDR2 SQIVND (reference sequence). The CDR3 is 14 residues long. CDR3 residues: CASSINSAYNEQFF. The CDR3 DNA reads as TGTGCCAGTAGTATAAATTCGGCTTACAATGAGCAGTTCTTC.

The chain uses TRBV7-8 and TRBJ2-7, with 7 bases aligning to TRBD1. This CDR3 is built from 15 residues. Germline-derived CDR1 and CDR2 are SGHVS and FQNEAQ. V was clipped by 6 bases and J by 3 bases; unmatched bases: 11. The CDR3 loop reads CASRINTGAGYEQYF. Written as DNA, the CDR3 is TGTGCCAGCAGAATAAATACAGGGGCAGGCTACGAGCAGTACTTC. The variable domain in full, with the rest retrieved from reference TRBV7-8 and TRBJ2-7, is GAGVSQSPRYKVAKRGQDVALRCDPISGHVSLFWYQQALGQGPEFLTYFQNEAQLDKSGLPSDRFFAERPEGSVSTLKIQRTQQEDSAVYLCASRINTGAGYEQYFGPGTRLTVT.

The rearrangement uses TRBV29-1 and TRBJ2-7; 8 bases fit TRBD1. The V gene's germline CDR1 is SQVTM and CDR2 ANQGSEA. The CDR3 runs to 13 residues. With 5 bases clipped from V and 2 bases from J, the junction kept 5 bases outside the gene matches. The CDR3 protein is CSVLDRAAYEQYF. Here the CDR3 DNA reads TGCAGCGTTTTGGACAGGGCTGCCTACGAGCAGTACTTC.

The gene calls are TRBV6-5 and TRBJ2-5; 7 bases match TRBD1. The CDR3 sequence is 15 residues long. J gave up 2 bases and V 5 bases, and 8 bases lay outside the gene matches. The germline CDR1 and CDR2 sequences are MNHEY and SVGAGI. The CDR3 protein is CASSRNSRGQETQYF. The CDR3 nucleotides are TGTGCCAGCAGTCGTAATAGCAGGGGGCAAGAGACCCAGTACTTC.

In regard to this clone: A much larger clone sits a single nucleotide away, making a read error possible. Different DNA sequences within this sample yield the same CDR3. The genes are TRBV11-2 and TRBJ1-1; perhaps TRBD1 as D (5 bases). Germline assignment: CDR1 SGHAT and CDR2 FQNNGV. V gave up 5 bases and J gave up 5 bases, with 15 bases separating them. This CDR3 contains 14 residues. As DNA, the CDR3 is TGTGCCAGCAGCCAGCGAATTACAGGAACTGAAGCTTTCTTT. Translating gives CASSQRITGTEAFF.

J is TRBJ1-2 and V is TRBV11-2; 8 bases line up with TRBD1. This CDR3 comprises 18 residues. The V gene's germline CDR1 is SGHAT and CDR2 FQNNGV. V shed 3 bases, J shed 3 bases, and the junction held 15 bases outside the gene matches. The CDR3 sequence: CASSFLRTGPLGDYGYTF. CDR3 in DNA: TGTGCCAGCAGCTTTTTGCGGACAGGGCCCCTGGGGGACTATGGCTACACCTTC.

CDR3 in amino acids: CASSQRFRDGYGYTF. The CDR3 DNA sequence: TGCGCCAGCAGCCAACGATTTAGGGACGGCTATGGCTACACCTTC. V gene TRBV4-3 combines with J gene TRBJ1-2, with D tentatively TRBD1 (5 bases). V was trimmed by 2 bases and J by 4 bases, leaving 14 bases between them. Germline CDR1 is LGHNA and CDR2 is YSLEER. The CDR3 totals 15 residues.

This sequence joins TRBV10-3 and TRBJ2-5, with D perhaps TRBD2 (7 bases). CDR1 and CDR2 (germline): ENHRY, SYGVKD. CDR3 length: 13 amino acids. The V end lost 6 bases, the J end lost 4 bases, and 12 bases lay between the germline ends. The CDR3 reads CAIRGGAAETQYF. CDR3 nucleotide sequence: TGTGCCATCAGGGGGGGGGCTGCAGAGACCCAGTACTTC.

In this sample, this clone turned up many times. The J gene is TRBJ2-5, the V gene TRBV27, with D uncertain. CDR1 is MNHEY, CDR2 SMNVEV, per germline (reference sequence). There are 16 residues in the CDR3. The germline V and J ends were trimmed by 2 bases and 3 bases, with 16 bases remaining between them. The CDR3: CASSLRWSRGEETQYF. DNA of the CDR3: TGTGCCAGCAGTTTAAGGTGGTCCCGTGGGGAAGAGACCCAGTACTTC.

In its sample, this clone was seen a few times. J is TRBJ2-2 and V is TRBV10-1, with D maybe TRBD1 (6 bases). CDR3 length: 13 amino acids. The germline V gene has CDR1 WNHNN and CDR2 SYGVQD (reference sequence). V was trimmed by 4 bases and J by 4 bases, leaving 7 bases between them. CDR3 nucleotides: TGCGCCAGCAGTGTGACAGGCACCGGGGAGCTGTTTTTT. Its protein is CASSVTGTGELFF.

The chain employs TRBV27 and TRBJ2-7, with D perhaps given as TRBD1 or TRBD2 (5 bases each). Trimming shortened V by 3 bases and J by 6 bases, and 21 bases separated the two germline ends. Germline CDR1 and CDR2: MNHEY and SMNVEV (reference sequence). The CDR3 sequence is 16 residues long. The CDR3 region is CASSFYGASKTSEQYF. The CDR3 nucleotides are TGTGCCAGCAGTTTTTACGGGGCGAGCAAAACGTCCGAGCAGTACTTC.

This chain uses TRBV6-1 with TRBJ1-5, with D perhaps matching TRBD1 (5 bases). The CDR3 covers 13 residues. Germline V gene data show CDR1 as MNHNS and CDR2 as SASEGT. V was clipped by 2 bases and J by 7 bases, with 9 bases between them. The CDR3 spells CASSEFPGQPQHF. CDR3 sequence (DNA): TGTGCCAGCAGTGAATTCCCAGGGCAGCCCCAGCATTTT.

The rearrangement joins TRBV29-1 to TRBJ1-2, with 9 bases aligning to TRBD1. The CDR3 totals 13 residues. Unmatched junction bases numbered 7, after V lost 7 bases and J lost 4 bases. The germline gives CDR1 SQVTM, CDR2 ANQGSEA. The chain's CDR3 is CSAWTGDAYGYTF. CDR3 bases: TGCAGCGCCTGGACAGGGGACGCCTATGGCTACACCTTC.

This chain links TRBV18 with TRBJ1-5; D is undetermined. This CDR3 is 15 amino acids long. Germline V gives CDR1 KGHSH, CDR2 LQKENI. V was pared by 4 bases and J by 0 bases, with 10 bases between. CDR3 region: CASSLNRDSNQPQHF. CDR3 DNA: TGTGCCAGCTCACTCAACAGAGATAGCAATCAGCCCCAGCATTTT.

This CDR3 reads CASSERTGLYEQYF. The CDR3 DNA reads as TGTGCCAGCAGTGAACGGACTGGGTTGTACGAGCAGTACTTC. V and J are TRBV6-1 and TRBJ2-7; tentative D call: TRBD2 (5 bases). The germline V gene encodes CDR1 MNHNS and CDR2 SASEGT. Trimming removed 2 bases at V and 4 bases at J, with 12 bases between. The CDR3 loop spans 14 amino acids.

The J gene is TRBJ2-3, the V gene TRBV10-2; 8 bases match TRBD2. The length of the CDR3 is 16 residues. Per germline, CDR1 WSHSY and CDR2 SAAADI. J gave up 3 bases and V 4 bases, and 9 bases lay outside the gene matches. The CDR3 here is CASSGKEREMTDTQYF. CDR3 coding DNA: TGCGCCAGCAGTGGGAAAGAGCGGGAGATGACAGATACGCAGTATTTT.

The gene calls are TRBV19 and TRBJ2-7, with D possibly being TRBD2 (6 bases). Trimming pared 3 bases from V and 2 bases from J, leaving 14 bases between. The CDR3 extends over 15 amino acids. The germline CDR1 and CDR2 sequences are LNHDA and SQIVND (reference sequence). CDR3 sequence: CASSIYGTDTYEQYF. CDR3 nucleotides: TGTGCCAGTAGTATCTACGGGACTGATACCTACGAGCAGTACTTC.